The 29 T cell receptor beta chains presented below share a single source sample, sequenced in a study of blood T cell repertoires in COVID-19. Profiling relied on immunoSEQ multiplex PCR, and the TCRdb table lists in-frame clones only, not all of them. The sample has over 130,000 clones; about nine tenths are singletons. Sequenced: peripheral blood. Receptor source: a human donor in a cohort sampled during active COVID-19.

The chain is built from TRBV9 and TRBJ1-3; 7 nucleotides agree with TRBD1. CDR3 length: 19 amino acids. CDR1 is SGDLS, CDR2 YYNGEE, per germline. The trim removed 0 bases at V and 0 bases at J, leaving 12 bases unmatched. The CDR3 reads CASSVAPLTQGPSGNTIYF. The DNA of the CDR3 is TGTGCCAGCAGCGTAGCCCCTCTCACACAGGGGCCCTCTGGAAACACCATATATTTT.

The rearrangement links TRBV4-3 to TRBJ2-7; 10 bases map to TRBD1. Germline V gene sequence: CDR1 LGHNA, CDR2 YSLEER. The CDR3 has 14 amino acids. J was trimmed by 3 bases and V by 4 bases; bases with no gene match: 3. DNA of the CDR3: TGCGCCAGCAGCCCCGGACAGGGGGACTACGAGCAGTACTTC. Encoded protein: CASSPGQGDYEQYF.

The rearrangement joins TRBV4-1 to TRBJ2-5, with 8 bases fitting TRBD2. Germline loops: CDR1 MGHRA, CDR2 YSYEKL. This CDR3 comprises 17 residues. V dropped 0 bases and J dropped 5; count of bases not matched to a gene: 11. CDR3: CASSQEPSPRGGETQYF. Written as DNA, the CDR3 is TGCGCCAGCAGCCAAGAGCCGTCGCCCCGGGGGGGGGAGACCCAGTACTTC.

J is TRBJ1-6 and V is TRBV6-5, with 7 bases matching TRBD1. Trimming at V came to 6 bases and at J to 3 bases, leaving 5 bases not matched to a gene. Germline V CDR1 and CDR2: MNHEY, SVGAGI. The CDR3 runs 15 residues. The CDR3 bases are TGTGCCAGCAGCCCCCGGGACAGCTATAATTCACCCCTCCACTTT. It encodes CASSPRDSYNSPLHF.

The CDR3 loop is CASSQDRNQPQHF. CDR3 sequence (DNA): TGTGCCAGCAGCCAAGATAGAAATCAGCCCCAGCATTTT. The chain has TRBV3-1 (or the pseudogene TRBV3-2) and TRBJ1-5; unclear D gene. Germline values: CDR1 LGHDT, CDR2 YNNKEL (reference sequence). V was clipped by 0 bases and J by 4 bases, with 4 bases between them. There are 13 residues in the CDR3.

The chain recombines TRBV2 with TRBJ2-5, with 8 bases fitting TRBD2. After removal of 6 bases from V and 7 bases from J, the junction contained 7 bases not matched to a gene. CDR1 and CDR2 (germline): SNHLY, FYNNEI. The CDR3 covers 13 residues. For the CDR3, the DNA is TGTGCCAGCAGGCGGGGGGCCCTAGGGACCCAGTACTTC. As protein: CASRRGALGTQYF.

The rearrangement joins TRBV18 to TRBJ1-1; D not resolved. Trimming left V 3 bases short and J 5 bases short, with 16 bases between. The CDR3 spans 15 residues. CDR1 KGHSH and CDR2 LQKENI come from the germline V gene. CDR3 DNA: TGTGCCAGCTCACCCGGAGGGATGGCGGGGACTGAAGCTTTCTTT. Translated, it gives CASSPGGMAGTEAFF. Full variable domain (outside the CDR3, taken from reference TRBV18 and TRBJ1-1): NAGVMQNPRHLVRRRGQEARLRCSPMKGHSHVYWYRQLPEEGLKFMVYLQKENIIDESGMPKERFSAEFPKEGPSILRIQQVVRGDSAAYFCASSPGGMAGTEAFFGQGTRLTVV.

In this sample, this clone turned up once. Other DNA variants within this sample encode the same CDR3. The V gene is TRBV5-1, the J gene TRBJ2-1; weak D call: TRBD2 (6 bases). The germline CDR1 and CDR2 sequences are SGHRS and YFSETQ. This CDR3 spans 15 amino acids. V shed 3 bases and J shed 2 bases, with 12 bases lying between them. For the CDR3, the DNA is TGCGCCAGCAGCTCCCGGAGGGGCCCCTACAATGAGCAGTTCTTC. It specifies CASSSRRGPYNEQFF.

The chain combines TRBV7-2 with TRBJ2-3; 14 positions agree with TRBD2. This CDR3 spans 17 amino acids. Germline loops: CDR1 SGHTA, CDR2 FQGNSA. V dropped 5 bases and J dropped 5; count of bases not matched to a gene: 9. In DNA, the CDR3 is TGTGCCAGCAGCCATAGGATGACTAGCGGGGGGGGAGATACGCAGTATTTT. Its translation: CASSHRMTSGGGDTQYF.

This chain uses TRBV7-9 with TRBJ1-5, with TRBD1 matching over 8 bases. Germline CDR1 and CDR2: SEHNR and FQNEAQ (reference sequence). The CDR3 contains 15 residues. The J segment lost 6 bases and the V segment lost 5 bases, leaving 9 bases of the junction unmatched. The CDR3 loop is CASSPQGAIGQPQHF. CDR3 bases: TGTGCCAGCAGCCCCCAGGGGGCGATAGGTCAGCCCCAGCATTTT.

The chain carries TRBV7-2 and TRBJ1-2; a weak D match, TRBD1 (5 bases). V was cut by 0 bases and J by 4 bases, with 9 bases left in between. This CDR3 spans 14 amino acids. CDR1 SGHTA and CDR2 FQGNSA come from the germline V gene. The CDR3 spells CASSLAGGAYGYTF. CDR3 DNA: TGTGCCAGCAGCTTAGCCGGAGGGGCCTATGGCTACACCTTC.

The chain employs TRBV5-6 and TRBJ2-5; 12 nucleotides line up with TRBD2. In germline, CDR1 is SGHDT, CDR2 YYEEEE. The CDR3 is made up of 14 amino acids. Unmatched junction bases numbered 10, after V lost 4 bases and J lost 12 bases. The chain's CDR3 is CASSRTSGAYKEYF. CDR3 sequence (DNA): TGTGCCAGCAGCAGGACTAGCGGGGCCTACAAGGAGTACTTC.

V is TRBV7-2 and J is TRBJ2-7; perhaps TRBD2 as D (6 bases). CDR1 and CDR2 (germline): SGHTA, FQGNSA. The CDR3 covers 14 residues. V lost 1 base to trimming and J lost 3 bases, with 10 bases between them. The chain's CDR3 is CASSLGGDLYEQYF. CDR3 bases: TGTGCCAGCAGCTTAGGGGGGGATCTCTACGAGCAGTACTTC.

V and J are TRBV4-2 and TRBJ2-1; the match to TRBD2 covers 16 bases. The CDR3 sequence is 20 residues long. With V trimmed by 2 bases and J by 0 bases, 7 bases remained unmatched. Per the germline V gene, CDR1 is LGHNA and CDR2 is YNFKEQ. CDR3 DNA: TGTGCCAGCAGCCAAAGAACGGGACTAGCGGGGGGGTCCTCCTACAATGAGCAGTTCTTC. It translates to CASSQRTGLAGGSSYNEQFF.

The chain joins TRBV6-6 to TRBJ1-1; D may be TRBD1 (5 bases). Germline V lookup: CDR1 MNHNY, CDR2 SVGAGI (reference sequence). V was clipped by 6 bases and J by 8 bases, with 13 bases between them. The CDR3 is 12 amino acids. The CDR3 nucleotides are TGTGCCAGCAGGAAGACAGAGAAAGAAGCTTTCTTT. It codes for CASRKTEKEAFF.

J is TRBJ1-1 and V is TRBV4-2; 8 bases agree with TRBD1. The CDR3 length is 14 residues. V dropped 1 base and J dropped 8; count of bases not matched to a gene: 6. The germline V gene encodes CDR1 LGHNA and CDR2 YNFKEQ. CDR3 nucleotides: TGTGCCAGCAGCCAAGTCGGACAGGGTATGGAAGCTTTCTTT. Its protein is CASSQVGQGMEAFF.

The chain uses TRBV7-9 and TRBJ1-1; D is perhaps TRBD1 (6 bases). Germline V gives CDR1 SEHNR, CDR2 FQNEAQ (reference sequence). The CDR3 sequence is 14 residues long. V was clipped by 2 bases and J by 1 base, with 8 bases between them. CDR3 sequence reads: CASSLSQGNTEAFF. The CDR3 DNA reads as TGTGCCAGCAGCTTATCACAGGGGAACACTGAAGCTTTCTTT.

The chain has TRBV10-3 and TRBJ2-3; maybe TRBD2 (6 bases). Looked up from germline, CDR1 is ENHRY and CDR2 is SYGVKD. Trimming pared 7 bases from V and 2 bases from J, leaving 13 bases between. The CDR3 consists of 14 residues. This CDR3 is CAITPGDLTDTQYF. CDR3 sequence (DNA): TGTGCCATCACTCCGGGGGACCTCACAGATACGCAGTATTTT.

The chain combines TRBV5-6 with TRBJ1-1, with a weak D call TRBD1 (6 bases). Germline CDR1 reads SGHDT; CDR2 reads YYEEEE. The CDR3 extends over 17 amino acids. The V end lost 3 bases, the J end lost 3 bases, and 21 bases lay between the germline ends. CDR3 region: CASSSPGWAGAHTEAFF. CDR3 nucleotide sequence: TGTGCCAGCAGCTCCCCTGGTTGGGCAGGGGCCCACACTGAAGCTTTCTTT.

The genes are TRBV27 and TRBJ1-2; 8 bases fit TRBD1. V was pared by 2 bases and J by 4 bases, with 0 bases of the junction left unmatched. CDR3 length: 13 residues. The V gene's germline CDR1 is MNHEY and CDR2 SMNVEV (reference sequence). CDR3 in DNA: TGTGCCAGCAGTTTAACAGGGGGCTATGGCTACACCTTC. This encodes CASSLTGGYGYTF.

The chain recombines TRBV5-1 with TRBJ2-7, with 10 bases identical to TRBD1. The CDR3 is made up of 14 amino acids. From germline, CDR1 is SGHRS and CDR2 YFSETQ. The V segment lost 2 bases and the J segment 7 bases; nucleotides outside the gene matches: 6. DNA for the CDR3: TGCGCCAGCAGCTTTGGACAGGGGGATGAGGAGCAGTACTTC. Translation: CASSFGQGDEEQYF.

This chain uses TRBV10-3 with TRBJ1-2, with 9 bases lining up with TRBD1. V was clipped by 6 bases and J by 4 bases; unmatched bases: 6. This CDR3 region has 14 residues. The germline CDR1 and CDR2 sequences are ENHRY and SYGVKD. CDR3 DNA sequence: TGTGCCATCAGGGGACAGGGTGGGACCTATGGCTACACCTTC. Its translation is CAIRGQGGTYGYTF.

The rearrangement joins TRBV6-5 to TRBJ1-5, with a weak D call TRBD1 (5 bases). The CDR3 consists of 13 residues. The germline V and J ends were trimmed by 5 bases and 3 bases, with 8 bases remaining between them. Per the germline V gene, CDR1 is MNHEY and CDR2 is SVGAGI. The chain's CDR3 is CASSQQANQPQHF. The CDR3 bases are TGTGCCAGCAGTCAACAGGCCAATCAGCCCCAGCATTTT.

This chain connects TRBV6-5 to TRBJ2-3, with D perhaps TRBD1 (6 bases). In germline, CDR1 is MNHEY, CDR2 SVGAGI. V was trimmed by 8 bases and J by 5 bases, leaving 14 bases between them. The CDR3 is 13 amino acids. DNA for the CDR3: TGTGCCAGCTCCCGGGACAAAGAAGATACGCAGTATTTT. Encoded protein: CASSRDKEDTQYF.

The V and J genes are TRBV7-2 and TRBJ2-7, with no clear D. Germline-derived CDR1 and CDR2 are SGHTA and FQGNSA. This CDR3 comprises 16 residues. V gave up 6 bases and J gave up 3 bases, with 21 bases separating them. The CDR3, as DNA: TGTGCCAGCAGAAATACCGGGTCCCCCCTTTTCTACGAGCAGTACTTC. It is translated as CASRNTGSPLFYEQYF.

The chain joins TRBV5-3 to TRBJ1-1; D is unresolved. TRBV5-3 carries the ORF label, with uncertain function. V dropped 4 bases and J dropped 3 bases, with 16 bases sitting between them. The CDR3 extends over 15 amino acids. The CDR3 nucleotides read TGTGCCAGAAGCGTTCGGCGGGGTTTAGACACTGAAGCTTTCTTT. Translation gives CARSVRRGLDTEAFF.

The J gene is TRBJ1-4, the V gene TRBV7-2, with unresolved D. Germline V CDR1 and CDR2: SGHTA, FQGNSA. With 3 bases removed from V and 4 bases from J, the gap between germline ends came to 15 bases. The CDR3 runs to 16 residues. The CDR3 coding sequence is TGTGCCAGCAGCTTTAATGGGAGAGGGAGTAATGAAAAACTGTTTTTT. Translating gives CASSFNGRGSNEKLFF.

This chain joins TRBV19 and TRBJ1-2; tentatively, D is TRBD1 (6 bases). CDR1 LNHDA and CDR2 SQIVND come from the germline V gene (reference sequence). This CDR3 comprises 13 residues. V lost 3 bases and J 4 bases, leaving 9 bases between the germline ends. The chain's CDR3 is CASSIGQLYGYTF. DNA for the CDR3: TGTGCCAGTAGTATTGGACAGCTCTATGGCTACACCTTC.

For the CDR3, the DNA is TGTGCCTGGAGTGTCTCGAGCAATCAGCCCCAGCATTTT. Amino acid sequence: CAWSVSSNQPQHF. J is TRBJ1-5 and V is TRBV30, with unresolved D. The germline gives CDR1 GTSNPN, CDR2 SVGIG (reference sequence). The length of the CDR3 is 13 residues. V lost 0 bases and J lost 1, with 4 bases in between.